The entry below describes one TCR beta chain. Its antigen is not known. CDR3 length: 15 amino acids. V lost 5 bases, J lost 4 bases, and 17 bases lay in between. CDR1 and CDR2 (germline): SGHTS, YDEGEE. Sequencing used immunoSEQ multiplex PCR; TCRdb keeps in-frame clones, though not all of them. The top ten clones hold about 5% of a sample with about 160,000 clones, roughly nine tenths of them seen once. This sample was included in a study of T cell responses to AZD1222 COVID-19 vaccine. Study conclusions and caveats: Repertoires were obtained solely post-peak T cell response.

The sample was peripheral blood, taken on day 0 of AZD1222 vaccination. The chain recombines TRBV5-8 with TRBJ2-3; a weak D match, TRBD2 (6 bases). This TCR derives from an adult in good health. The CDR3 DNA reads TGTGCCAGCAGTTCAAGACTAGTTCAGGCAGATACGCAGTATTTT. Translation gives CASSSRLVQADTQYF.